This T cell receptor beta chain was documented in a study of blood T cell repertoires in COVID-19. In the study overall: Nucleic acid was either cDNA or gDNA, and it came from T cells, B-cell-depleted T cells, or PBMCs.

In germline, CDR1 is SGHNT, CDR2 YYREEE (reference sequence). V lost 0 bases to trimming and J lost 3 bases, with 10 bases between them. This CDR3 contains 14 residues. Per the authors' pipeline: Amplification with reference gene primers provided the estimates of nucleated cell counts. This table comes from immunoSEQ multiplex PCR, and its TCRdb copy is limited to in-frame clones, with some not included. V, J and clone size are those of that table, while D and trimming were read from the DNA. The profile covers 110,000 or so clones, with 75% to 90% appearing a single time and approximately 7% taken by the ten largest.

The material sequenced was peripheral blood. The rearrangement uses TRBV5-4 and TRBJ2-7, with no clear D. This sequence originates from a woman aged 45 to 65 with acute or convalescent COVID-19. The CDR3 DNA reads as TGTGCCAGCAGCTTGGGCCAGAACCTCTACGAGCAGTACTTC. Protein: CASSLGQNLYEQYF.